These 17 T cell receptor beta chains were sequenced from one sample in a study of control samples from healthy donors and cancer patients. This table comes from immunoSEQ multiplex PCR, and its TCRdb copy is limited to in-frame clones, with some not included. The sample has about 130,000 clones, roughly 92% seen once. The sequencing sample was made of blood. The receptor set was obtained from a man younger than 30 in good health.

Concerning this clone: A read error is possible here, since a much larger clone lies one base away. The chain employs TRBV4-2 and TRBJ2-7; tentatively, D is TRBD1 (6 bases). CDR1 is LGHNA and CDR2 is YNFKEQ in the germline V gene. The CDR3 runs 15 residues. With 0 bases removed from V and 0 bases from J, the gap between germline ends came to 9 bases. The DNA of the CDR3 is TGTGCCAGCAGCCAAGAAGTGGACAGCTCCTACGAGCAGTACTTC. Encoded protein: CASSQEVDSSYEQYF.

The chain recombines TRBV18 with TRBJ2-1, with TRBD1 matching 11 bases. This CDR3 comprises 15 residues. V was clipped by 3 bases and J by 6 bases; unmatched bases: 4. Germline assignment: CDR1 KGHSH and CDR2 LQKENI. For the CDR3, the DNA is TGTGCCAGCTCACCGGGGGGACAGGGGGTCAATGAGCAGTTCTTC. It yields the protein CASSPGGQGVNEQFF.

V gene TRBV11-2 combines with J gene TRBJ2-7, with 7 bases matching TRBD2. Germline CDR1 is SGHAT and CDR2 is FQNNGV. V was pared by 4 bases and J by 0 bases, with 15 bases of the junction left unmatched. The CDR3 has 18 residues. CDR3 in amino acids: CASSSQPGGGPSSYEQYF. CDR3 in DNA: TGTGCCAGCAGCTCGCAACCCGGCGGGGGACCAAGCTCCTACGAGCAGTACTTC.

The CDR3 reads CASSLVLADTYEQYF. CDR3 nucleotides: TGTGCCAGCAGCTTAGTTCTAGCGGATACCTACGAGCAGTACTTC. J is TRBJ2-7 and V is TRBV11-2; 7 bases align to TRBD2. V shed 1 base, J shed 2 bases, and the junction held 5 bases outside the gene matches. The CDR3 has 15 amino acids. Per germline, CDR1 SGHAT and CDR2 FQNNGV. Full variable domain (rest looked up from reference TRBV11-2 and TRBJ2-7): EAGVAQSPRYKIIEKRQSVAFWCNPISGHATLYWYQQILGQGPKLLIQFQNNGVVDDSQLPKDRFSAERLKGVDSTLKIQPAKLEDSAVYLCASSLVLADTYEQYFGPGTRLTVT.

This clone was seen just once. V is TRBV30 and J is TRBJ2-2, with D perhaps TRBD2 (7 bases). Germline loops: CDR1 GTSNPN, CDR2 SVGIG (reference sequence). V was cut by 8 bases and J by 6 bases, with 16 bases left in between. The CDR3 extends over 13 amino acids. Here the CDR3 reads CARRGGPAGELFF. CDR3 coding DNA: TGTGCCCGAAGGGGGGGGCCGGCCGGGGAGCTGTTTTTT.

This chain joins TRBV9 and TRBJ2-3; D not resolved. Germline CDR1 SGDLS, CDR2 YYNGEE. Trimming removed 0 bases from V and 0 bases from J, with 8 bases in between. The length of the CDR3 is 15 residues. CDR3 region: CASSVEIYSTDTQYF. The CDR3 DNA follows: TGTGCCAGCAGCGTAGAAATTTATAGCACAGATACGCAGTATTTT.

This chain links TRBV13 with TRBJ2-3; D gene uncertain. This CDR3 spans 14 amino acids. V lost 5 bases and J 0 bases, leaving 9 bases between the germline ends. Germline CDR1 reads PRHDT; CDR2 reads FYEKMQ (reference sequence). This CDR3 reads CASSPRLSTDTQYF. The CDR3 region has the DNA TGTGCCAGCAGCCCGAGACTTAGCACAGATACGCAGTATTTT.

The rearrangement joins TRBV29-1 to TRBJ2-2, with 10 positions matching TRBD1. Unmatched junction bases numbered 7, after V lost 7 bases and J lost 2 bases. Germline values: CDR1 SQVTM, CDR2 ANQGSEA. The CDR3 length is 15 residues. The CDR3 region has the DNA TGCAGCGCTTCCGGGACAGGGGTTAACACCGGGGAGCTGTTTTTT. It codes for CSASGTGVNTGELFF.

This chain connects TRBV21-1 to TRBJ2-6; the table names TRBD1, a call not compared with the DNA. TRBV21-1 is recorded as a pseudogene. The CDR3 covers 18 residues. The CDR3 loop reads CASSKPEGARLEANVLTF. The CDR3 nucleotides are TGTGCCAGCAGCAAACCCGAGGGGGCAAGGCTAGAGGCCAACGTCCTGACTTTC.

Turning to this clone: Distinct nucleotide sequences in the sample also encode this CDR3. The J gene is TRBJ1-2, the V gene TRBV28; the D gene is possibly TRBD1 (6 bases). The germline V and J ends were trimmed by 9 bases and 8 bases, with 16 bases remaining between them. Looked up from germline, CDR1 is MDHEN and CDR2 is SYDVKM. CDR3 length equals 12 residues. The CDR3 spells CASSVTGLGYTF. CDR3 bases: TGTGCCAGTAGCGTAACAGGGTTGGGCTACACCTTC.

J is TRBJ2-7 and V is TRBV29-1, with D perhaps TRBD1 or TRBD2 (5 bases each). Germline V CDR1 and CDR2: SQVTM, ANQGSEA. The CDR3 consists of 11 residues. V shed 4 bases and J shed 3 bases, with 7 bases lying between them. CDR3 in amino acids: CSVVGDYEQYF. The CDR3 DNA reads TGCAGCGTTGTGGGGGACTACGAGCAGTACTTC.

This clone has just one count. The V gene is TRBV13, the J gene TRBJ1-5; 10 bases line up with TRBD1. J was trimmed by 3 bases and V by 1 base; bases with no gene match: 6. Germline V gene lookup returns CDR1 PRHDT and CDR2 FYEKMQ (reference sequence). The CDR3 sequence is 17 residues long. The CDR3 sequence is CASSLEGQGVSNQPQHF. The DNA for the CDR3 is TGTGCCAGCAGCTTAGAAGGACAGGGGGTTTCCAATCAGCCCCAGCATTTT.

This chain uses TRBV25-1 with TRBJ2-7; the D gene is possibly TRBD1 (6 bases). The CDR3 is 14 residues long. Looked up from germline, CDR1 is MGHDK and CDR2 is SYGVNS. Trimming left V 4 bases short and J 0 bases short, with 10 bases between. This CDR3 is CASSVIGGSYEQYF. In DNA, the CDR3 is TGTGCCAGCAGTGTAATAGGGGGCTCCTACGAGCAGTACTTC.

The chain links TRBV7-9 to TRBJ1-2; no clear D. From germline, CDR1 is SEHNR and CDR2 FQNEAQ (reference sequence). V lost 3 bases to trimming and J lost 2 bases, with 7 bases between them. The CDR3 covers 13 residues. The CDR3 DNA reads TGTGCCAGCAGCTTTGGAGGGAACTATGGCTACACCTTC. Translated: CASSFGGNYGYTF.

In DNA, the CDR3 is TGCGCCAGCAGTGAAGGCAGGCCTGGCTACTATGGCTACACCTTC. Its translation: CASSEGRPGYYGYTF. The chain recombines TRBV10-1 with TRBJ1-2; D not certain. The CDR3 has 15 amino acids. Germline loops: CDR1 WNHNN, CDR2 SYGVQD (reference sequence). Trimming stripped 3 bases from V and 3 bases from J, with 14 bases between.

This chain links TRBV5-5 with TRBJ2-3; D is undetermined. The CDR3 extends over 14 amino acids. Trimming cost V 0 bases and J 3 bases, with 8 bases left between them. Per the germline V gene, CDR1 is SGHKS and CDR2 is YYEKEE (reference sequence). CDR3 region: CASSLERGTDTQYF. In nucleotides, the CDR3 is TGTGCCAGCAGCTTGGAACGTGGGACAGATACGCAGTATTTT.

The chain couples TRBV5-1 to TRBJ2-7, with 8 bases lining up with TRBD2. Germline V gene lookup returns CDR1 SGHRS and CDR2 YFSETQ. CDR3 length: 15 amino acids. Trimming at V came to 0 bases and at J to 3 bases, leaving 5 bases not matched to a gene. CDR3 nucleotides: TGCGCCAGCAGCTTGGTGTCGGGGGGGTTCTACGAGCAGTACTTC. Protein: CASSLVSGGFYEQYF.